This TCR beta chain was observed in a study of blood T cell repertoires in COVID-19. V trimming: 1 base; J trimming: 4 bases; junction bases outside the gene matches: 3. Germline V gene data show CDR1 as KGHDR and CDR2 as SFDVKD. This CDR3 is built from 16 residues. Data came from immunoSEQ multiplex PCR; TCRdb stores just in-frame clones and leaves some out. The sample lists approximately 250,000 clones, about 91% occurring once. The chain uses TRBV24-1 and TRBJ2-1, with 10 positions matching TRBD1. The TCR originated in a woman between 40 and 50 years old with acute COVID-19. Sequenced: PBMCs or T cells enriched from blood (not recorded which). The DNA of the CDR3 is TGTGCCACCAGTGATTTTAGACAGGGGGCTTACAATGAGCAGTTCTTC. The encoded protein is CATSDFRQGAYNEQFF.